One sample yielded the 20 T cell receptor beta chains listed below, sequenced in a study of tissue T cells after allogeneic stem cell transplantation. The method was immunoSEQ multiplex PCR; TCRdb's version includes in-frame clones alone and lacks a portion of them. The table shows roughly 2,000 clones, with under 80% occurring only once. The sequencing used ileal tissue, collected at autopsy. The receptor set was obtained from a male patient aged 35 to 69 with steroid-refractory graft-versus-host disease after an allogeneic stem cell transplant. Some T cells may possibly be graft donor cells.

The V gene is TRBV12-3 or TRBV12-4, the J gene TRBJ2-7; D is possibly TRBD2 (6 bases). V lost 2 bases and J lost 3, with 8 bases in between. The CDR3 contains 13 residues. CDR3 nucleotides: TGTGCCAGCAGTTTAAGGAGGGACTACGAGCAGTACTTC. Translation: CASSLRRDYEQYF.

This chain links TRBV3-1 (or the pseudogene TRBV3-2) with TRBJ2-3; the match to TRBD1 covers 10 bases. J lost 7 bases, V lost 5 bases, and 9 bases had no gene match. The CDR3 totals 15 residues. Germline CDR1 LGHDT, CDR2 YNNKEL (reference sequence). CDR3: CASSARQGARNTQYF. In nucleotides, the CDR3 is TGTGCCAGCAGCGCCCGACAGGGGGCGCGGAATACGCAGTATTTT.

The chain has TRBV4-3 and TRBJ1-6; possibly TRBD1 for D (5 bases). Germline CDR1 LGHNA, CDR2 YSLEER. CDR3 length: 14 residues. The V gene lost 1 base and the J gene lost 10 bases, with 11 bases spanning the gap. Written as DNA, the CDR3 is TGCGCCAGCAGCCAAGCGGGGCTGGAATCACCCCTCCACTTT. Its translation is CASSQAGLESPLHF.

Concerning this clone: The junction departs from the called germline gene at one end, perhaps through a read error. The chain combines TRBV5-1 with TRBJ2-7; D is unclear. Looked up from germline, CDR1 is SGHRS and CDR2 is YFSETQ. CDR3 length: 13 amino acids. The CDR3 here is CASSHSTANEQYF. CDR3 DNA: TGCGCTAGCAGCCACAGTACCGCTAACGAACAATATTTC.

This chain connects TRBV7-9 to TRBJ1-6; the D gene is possibly TRBD1 (6 bases). This CDR3 region has 12 residues. V was trimmed by 0 bases and J by 16 bases, leaving 10 bases between them. Germline lookup yields CDR1 SEHNR and CDR2 FQNEAQ (reference sequence). Here the CDR3 reads CASSLAQTGLHF. The CDR3 nucleotides are TGTGCCAGCAGCTTAGCCCAAACAGGGCTCCACTTT.

This chain joins TRBV7-8 and TRBJ2-3; D not certain. Trimming removed 5 bases from V and 3 bases from J, with 24 bases in between. The CDR3 length is 18 residues. Germline lookup yields CDR1 SGHVS and CDR2 FQNEAQ. CDR3 region: CASSPNYIELLRTDTQYF. CDR3 DNA: TGTGCCAGCAGCCCAAACTACATTGAACTCCTTCGGACAGATACGCAGTATTTT.

The count of this clone is one. The chain has TRBV25-1 and TRBJ2-2, with no clear D. With 6 bases removed from V and 0 bases from J, the gap between germline ends came to 5 bases. Germline CDR1 MGHDK, CDR2 SYGVNS. The CDR3 covers 13 residues. CDR3 in DNA: TGTGCCAGCAGGACCCCGAACACCGGGGAGCTGTTTTTT. Translation: CASRTPNTGELFF.

The chain employs TRBV5-1 and TRBJ2-1, with TRBD2 as a possible D gene (6 bases). Germline CDR1 and CDR2: SGHRS and YFSETQ. This CDR3 is built from 14 residues. V lost 7 bases, J lost 6 bases, and 17 bases lay in between. The CDR3 here is CASSGREWSNEQFF. The CDR3 DNA sequence: TGCGCCAGCTCTGGCCGGGAGTGGAGCAATGAGCAGTTCTTC.

The rearrangement uses TRBV12-3 or TRBV12-4 and TRBJ2-1; the match to TRBD2 covers 9 bases. The CDR3 runs 12 residues. V shed 7 bases and J 6 bases; nucleotides not matched to a gene: 1. The CDR3 DNA follows: TGTGCCAGCACGACTAGCGGCAATGAGCAGTTCTTC. Translated: CASTTSGNEQFF.

V and J are TRBV7-2 and TRBJ2-3, with D unresolved. This CDR3 comprises 14 residues. Trimming cost V 1 base and J 3 bases, with 8 bases left between them. Germline V lookup: CDR1 SGHTA, CDR2 FQGNSA. The CDR3 region has the DNA TGTGCCAGCAGCTTAGGCGCTTCGACAGATACGCAGTATTTT. Amino acids: CASSLGASTDTQYF.

This chain uses TRBV11-2 with TRBJ2-5; 7 bases map to TRBD1. The CDR3 consists of 16 residues. Germline V gene sequence: CDR1 SGHAT, CDR2 FQNNGV. V trimming: 1 base; J trimming: 5 bases; junction bases outside the gene matches: 10. The CDR3 protein is CASSLVGGPFGETQYF. The CDR3 bases are TGTGCCAGCAGCTTAGTAGGGGGCCCTTTTGGGGAGACCCAGTACTTC.

Here the CDR3 DNA reads TGTGCCTGGAGCTTTGGGGGGAATCAGCCCCAGCATTTT. Its translation: CAWSFGGNQPQHF. The chain joins TRBV30 to TRBJ1-5; maybe TRBD1 (5 bases). The germline V and J ends were trimmed by 3 bases and 4 bases, with 10 bases remaining between them. Germline CDR1 is GTSNPN and CDR2 is SVGIG (reference sequence). The length of the CDR3 is 13 residues.

The chain has TRBV6-5 and TRBJ1-1, with a possible D match to TRBD1 (5 bases). Germline loops: CDR1 MNHEY, CDR2 SVGAGI. Trimming pared 4 bases from V and 4 bases from J, leaving 19 bases between. The CDR3 runs 16 residues. The chain's CDR3 is CASSSDSRGRGTEAFF. The DNA of the CDR3 is TGTGCCAGCAGTTCCGATTCGAGGGGAAGAGGCACTGAAGCTTTCTTT.

This clone occurred a few times. The chain uses TRBV19 and TRBJ1-5; D unclear. Germline V gene lookup returns CDR1 LNHDA and CDR2 SQIVND (reference sequence). V lost 5 bases and J lost 6, with 8 bases in between. The CDR3 is made up of 12 amino acids. CDR3 sequence (DNA): TGTGCCAGTAGTCTTCAATTTCAGCCCCAGCATTTT. Translating gives CASSLQFQPQHF.

This chain links TRBV7-2 with TRBJ1-1; perhaps TRBD1 as D (5 bases). The CDR3 extends over 15 amino acids. Trimming pared 2 bases from V and 5 bases from J, leaving 15 bases between. Germline loops: CDR1 SGHTA, CDR2 FQGNSA. CDR3 region: CASSLISSEGTEAFF. CDR3 DNA sequence: TGTGCCAGCAGCTTAATCTCCAGCGAGGGGACTGAAGCTTTCTTT.

V gene TRBV19 combines with J gene TRBJ1-6, with 9 bases matching TRBD1. The CDR3 runs 16 residues. V shed 7 bases and J 1 base; nucleotides not matched to a gene: 5. The germline V gene encodes CDR1 LNHDA and CDR2 SQIVND (reference sequence). In DNA, the CDR3 is TGTGCCAGTATGTCCGGACAGGGGTCCTATAATTCACCCCTCCACTTT. It encodes CASMSGQGSYNSPLHF.

This chain joins TRBV5-1 and TRBJ1-5; 10 bases agree with TRBD1. In germline, CDR1 is SGHRS, CDR2 YFSETQ. The CDR3 loop spans 16 amino acids. V gave up 0 bases and J gave up 6 bases; unmatched junction bases: 6. In nucleotides, the CDR3 is TGCGCCAGCAGCTTGGGAGGACAGGGGGTAGGTCAGCCCCAGCATTTT. This codes for CASSLGGQGVGQPQHF.

The CDR3 region has the DNA TGTGCCAGCAGTCGGGGGACCAACGAGCAGTACTTC. This codes for CASSRGTNEQYF. The chain has TRBV12-3 or TRBV12-4 and TRBJ2-7; weak D call: TRBD2 (6 bases). The V end was cut by 5 bases, the J end by 5 bases, with 10 bases between. The CDR3 totals 12 residues.

The chain links TRBV7-2 to TRBJ2-7, with 10 bases aligning to TRBD1. Germline assignment: CDR1 SGHTA and CDR2 FQGNSA. This CDR3 is 13 amino acids long. J lost 4 bases, V lost 5 bases, and 2 bases had no gene match. Here the CDR3 DNA reads TGTGCCAGCAGCGGGGACAGGGGTTACGAGCAGTACTTC. Translation: CASSGDRGYEQYF.

The chain is built from TRBV7-2 and TRBJ2-2; TRBD1 agrees at 10 bases. V was clipped by 5 bases and J by 4 bases; unmatched bases: 13. CDR1 is SGHTA, CDR2 FQGNSA, per germline. The CDR3 is 18 residues long. The DNA for the CDR3 is TGTGCCAGCAGCCCCGAGCCACCCGGGACAGGGGTCACCGGGGAGCTGTTTTTT. This gives the protein CASSPEPPGTGVTGELFF.